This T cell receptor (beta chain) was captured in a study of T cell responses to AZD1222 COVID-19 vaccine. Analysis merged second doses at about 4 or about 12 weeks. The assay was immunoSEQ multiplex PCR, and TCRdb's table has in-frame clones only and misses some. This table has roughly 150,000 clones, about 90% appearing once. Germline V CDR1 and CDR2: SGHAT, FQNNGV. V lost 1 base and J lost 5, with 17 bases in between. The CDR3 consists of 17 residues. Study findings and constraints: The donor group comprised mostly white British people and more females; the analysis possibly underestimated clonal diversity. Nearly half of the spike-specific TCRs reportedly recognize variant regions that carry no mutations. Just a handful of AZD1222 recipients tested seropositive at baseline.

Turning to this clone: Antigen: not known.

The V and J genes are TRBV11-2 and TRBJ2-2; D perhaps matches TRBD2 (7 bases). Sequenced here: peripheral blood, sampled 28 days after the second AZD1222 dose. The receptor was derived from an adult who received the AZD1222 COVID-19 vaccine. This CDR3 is CASSLALRGQGTGELFF. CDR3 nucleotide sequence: TGTGCCAGCAGCTTAGCCTTGCGGGGGCAAGGGACCGGGGAGCTGTTTTTT.